This TCR beta chain was sequenced in a study of cytomegalovirus exposure and HLA in healthy donors. General study points: One cluster of highly shared sequence variants probably arose as a sequencing artifact.

Donors had nominal health at sampling but likely had unrecorded immune exposures. Comment on this clone: What it recognizes is unknown.

PCR was performed using 60 Vbeta and 13 Jbeta primers. TCRdb keeps only in-frame clones here, not all; method: immunoSEQ multiplex PCR. The sample comprises roughly 100,000 clones, approximately 81% of which are singletons, and 1.3% rests with the top ten. The germline V gene has CDR1 SEHNR and CDR2 FQNEAQ (reference sequence). Trimming took off 4 bases at V and 6 bases at J, with 13 bases between the two ends. The CDR3 spans 13 residues. This sequence was found in a man aged 30-40 years in good health and CMV-seronegative. V gene TRBV7-9 combines with J gene TRBJ2-7, with D tentatively TRBD1 (6 bases). Material: PBMCs. The DNA for the CDR3 is TGTGCCAGCAGCTGGACAGTTGGAGCCGAGCAGTACTTC. Its protein product is CASSWTVGAEQYF. Combining the CDR3 with reference TRBV7-9 and TRBJ2-7 gives the whole variable domain DTGVSQNPRHKITKRGQNVTFRCDPISEHNRLYWYRQTLGQGPEFLTYFQNEAQLEKSRLLSDRFSAERPKGSFSTLEIQRTEQGDSAMYLCASSWTVGAEQYFGPGTRLTVT.